These 16 T cell receptor beta chains were all obtained from the same sample, sequenced in a study of blood T cells in healthy people across ages. Primed by a sample-barcoded 5' primer and a J-beta primer mix, a second PCR proceeded for about 7 to 11 cycles. From the 5' RACE reads, TCRdb called clonotypes with MiXCR, one entry per CDR3 protein. The data show over a million distinct CDR3 sequences, about 42% seen once. The sequencing sample was made of blood. All receptors come from a young woman in good health.

The chain carries TRBV13 and TRBJ2-1; 8 bases fit TRBD1. J was trimmed by 4 bases and V by 3 bases; bases with no gene match: 14. Per germline, CDR1 PRHDT and CDR2 FYEKMQ (reference sequence). The CDR3 contains 18 residues. The CDR3 loop reads CASSFGLDRDRRYNEQFF. The CDR3 bases are TGTGCCAGCAGCTTCGGGCTTGACCGGGACAGGAGGTACAATGAGCAGTTCTTC.

The chain couples TRBV7-9 to TRBJ2-1; TRBD2 matches 10 bases. Germline CDR1 SEHNR, CDR2 FQNEAQ (reference sequence). CDR3 length: 16 residues. With 6 bases clipped from V and 7 bases from J, the junction kept 12 bases outside the gene matches. The CDR3 DNA reads as TGTGCCAGCAGTCTCCGCATAGCGGGGGGTTGGAATGAGCAGTTCTTC. Translating gives CASSLRIAGGWNEQFF.

V and J are TRBV4-3 and TRBJ2-2; D gene unclear. Trimming removed 0 bases at V and 8 bases at J, with 10 bases between. Per the germline V gene, CDR1 is LGHNA and CDR2 is YSLEER. CDR3 size: 14 residues. CDR3 DNA sequence: TGCGCCAGCAGCCAAGAGACCGGGTCGGGGGAGCTGTTTTTT. Its protein is CASSQETGSGELFF.

This clonotype was recorded many times. The CDR3 DNA reads TGCAGCGTTGAAACAGGCCCTAACAATGAGCAGTTCTTC. Protein product: CSVETGPNNEQFF. V is TRBV29-1 and J is TRBJ2-1; possible D gene TRBD1, 5 bases. The germline gives CDR1 SQVTM, CDR2 ANQGSEA. CDR3 length: 13 residues. V was pared by 2 bases and J by 5 bases, with 10 bases between.

The V and J genes are TRBV3-1 and TRBJ1-6; D unclear. Germline CDR1 LGHDT, CDR2 YNNKEL (reference sequence). V was pared by 1 base and J by 5 bases, with 9 bases between. CDR3 size: 15 residues. CDR3 nucleotide sequence: TGTGCCAGCAGCCAAGTGGCAGGTGATAATTCACCCCTCCACTTT. It translates to CASSQVAGDNSPLHF.

The chain links TRBV2 to TRBJ2-3, with 7 bases that match TRBD1. Trimming took 2 bases from V and 10 from J; bases not matched to a gene: 12. Germline CDR1 reads SNHLY; CDR2 reads FYNNEI. The CDR3 is made up of 15 amino acids. This CDR3 reads CASSEIVGQKLAQYF. The CDR3 DNA is TGTGCCAGCAGTGAAATTGTGGGACAGAAACTTGCGCAGTATTTT.

The chain carries TRBV4-3 and TRBJ1-4, with D perhaps TRBD1 (5 bases). V lost 1 base and J lost 8, with 14 bases in between. The CDR3 consists of 15 residues. CDR1 and CDR2 (germline): LGHNA, YSLEER. The CDR3: CASSQGGGVYEKLFF. For the CDR3, the DNA is TGCGCCAGCAGCCAAGGGGGAGGGGTTTACGAAAAACTGTTTTTT.

The table lists this clonotype with a count of one. This chain joins TRBV7-2 and TRBJ2-1; 9 bases agree with TRBD2. This CDR3 contains 17 residues. CDR1 is SGHTA, CDR2 FQGNSA, per germline. V shed 1 base, J shed 4 bases, and the junction held 8 bases outside the gene matches. In nucleotides, the CDR3 is TGTGCCAGCAGCTTAGTGCTGAGCGGGGGGACGTACAATGAGCAGTTCTTC. Residues: CASSLVLSGGTYNEQFF.

This clonotype was counted between two and nine times. The rearrangement uses TRBV4-1 and TRBJ2-7; TRBD1 aligns across 8 bases. The CDR3 has 13 amino acids. J gave up 9 bases and V 0 bases, and 4 bases lay outside the gene matches. From germline, CDR1 is MGHRA and CDR2 YSYEKL. The CDR3 region has the DNA TGCGCCAGCAGCCAAGATCCGGGGACAGGGCAGTACTTC. Its translation: CASSQDPGTGQYF.

The chain links TRBV9 to TRBJ1-5; D is undetermined. Trimming took 7 bases from V and 7 from J, leaving 12 bases between them. The CDR3 extends over 12 amino acids. Germline CDR1 and CDR2: SGDLS and YYNGEE. Here the CDR3 reads CASGPLGQPQHF. As DNA, the CDR3 is TGTGCCAGCGGGCCTCTGGGACAGCCCCAGCATTTT.

J is TRBJ2-5 and V is TRBV11-3; D gene unclear. The J call could be wrong; TRBJ2-7 is a better fit for the DNA end. Germline CDR1 SGHNT, CDR2 YENEEA. This CDR3 contains 13 residues. The CDR3 coding sequence is TGTGCCAGCAGCACGGACGGATCCTACGAGCAGTACTTC. Translation gives CASSTDGSYEQYF.

The sample holds a few counts of this clonotype. This chain links TRBV4-3 with TRBJ1-2; TRBD1 might be the D (5 bases). The CDR3 consists of 14 residues. V dropped 1 base and J dropped 6 bases, with 12 bases sitting between them. CDR1 is LGHNA and CDR2 is YSLEER in the germline V gene. The CDR3 nucleotides are TGCGCCAGCAGCCAAGTCCCGGGACGGAATGGCTACACCTTC. Amino acids: CASSQVPGRNGYTF.

There are many counts of this clonotype. Here the CDR3 reads CASSGITDTQYF. The CDR3 DNA reads as TGTGCCAGCAGTGGAATCACAGATACGCAGTATTTT. The rearrangement joins TRBV2 to TRBJ2-3; D remains ambiguous. The germline gives CDR1 SNHLY, CDR2 FYNNEI. Trimming shortened V by 4 bases and J by 2 bases, and 4 bases separated the two germline ends. This CDR3 comprises 12 residues.

The chain links TRBV29-1 to TRBJ2-4, with TRBD1 matching over 11 bases. The DNA end lines up better with TRBJ2-7; the J call may be wrong. The CDR3 loop spans 16 amino acids. Germline V gene sequence: CDR1 SQVTM, CDR2 ANQGSEA. This CDR3 is CSVEDLGQGVHYEQYF. The CDR3 DNA reads TGCAGCGTTGAAGATCTGGGACAGGGGGTACACTACGAGCAGTACTTC.

This chain connects TRBV25-1 to TRBJ2-3, with 8 nucleotides matching TRBD1. V lost 4 bases and J lost 4; bases outside the gene matches: 7. The CDR3 totals 15 residues. CDR1 is MGHDK, CDR2 SYGVNS, per germline. CDR3 nucleotide sequence: TGTGCCAGCAGTGGGGGAAGACAGGGGTCAGATACGCAGTATTTT. Protein product: CASSGGRQGSDTQYF.

The chain employs TRBV6-5 and TRBJ2-3, with a possible D match to TRBD2 (6 bases). This CDR3 spans 17 amino acids. V was shortened by 3 bases and J by 5 bases, with 21 bases between the two germline ends. Germline V gene data show CDR1 as MNHEY and CDR2 as SVGAGI. The CDR3 DNA reads as TGTGCCAGCAGTTATACCCCCATACGGGAGTGGGGAGATACGCAGTATTTT. This encodes CASSYTPIREWGDTQYF.